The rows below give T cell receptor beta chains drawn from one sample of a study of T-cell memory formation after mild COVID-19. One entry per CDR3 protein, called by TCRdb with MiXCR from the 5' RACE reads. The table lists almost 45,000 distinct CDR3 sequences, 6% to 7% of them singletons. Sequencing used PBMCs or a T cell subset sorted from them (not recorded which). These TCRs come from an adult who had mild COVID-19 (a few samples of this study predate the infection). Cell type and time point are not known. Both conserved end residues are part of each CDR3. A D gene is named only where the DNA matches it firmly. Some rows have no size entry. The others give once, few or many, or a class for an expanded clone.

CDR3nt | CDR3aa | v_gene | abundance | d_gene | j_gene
TGTGCCAGTAGTCCCTGGACAGCTGAAGCTTTCTTT | CASSPWTAEAFF | TRBV19 | . | . | TRBJ1-1
TGTGCCAGCAGTTACCAACTAGCGGGAGCAACCAAAAACATTCAGTACTTC | CASSYQLAGATKNIQYF | TRBV6-6 | . | TRBD2 | TRBJ2-4
TGTGCCAGCAGTTCGGCGGGAATTCGGCAGCCCCAGCATTTT | CASSSAGIRQPQHF | TRBV6-5 | once | . | TRBJ1-5
TGTGCCAGCAGCCCTACTGGGGCCAACGTCCTGACTTTC | CASSPTGANVLTF | TRBV12-3/TRBV12-4 | many | . | TRBJ2-6
TGTGCCAGCAGCTCCTCAATTTCACCCCTCCACTTT | CASSSSISPLHF | TRBV7-8 | . | . | TRBJ1-6
TGTGCCAGCAGCCGATCCTCCGGGACAGGGCGGACTGAAGCTTTCTTT | CASSRSSGTGRTEAFF | TRBV7-9 | few | TRBD1 | TRBJ1-1
TGTGCCAGCAGTGACCGGACAAACACCGGGGAGCTGTTTTTT | CASSDRTNTGELFF | TRBV6-2/TRBV6-3 | . | . | TRBJ2-2
TGTGCCAGCAGCTTATTAAGTGACAGACGGCACACCTTC | CASSLLSDRRHTF | TRBV5-5 | few | . | TRBJ1-2
TGTGCCAGCAGTGCACGGACCCGCCGCCGGACCCAGTACTTC | CASSARTRRRTQYF | TRBV27 | few | . | TRBJ2-5
TGCGCCAGCAGCTTGGCCGGGAGAGACAGCAACGCTTTCTTT | CASSLAGRDSNAFF | TRBV5-1 | . | . | TRBJ1-1
TGTGCCAGCAGTAGGGAGCGGGGGAGCACAGATACGCAGTATTTT | CASSRERGSTDTQYF | TRBV27 | . | TRBD2 | TRBJ2-3
TGTGCCACCGCAATCCGGGGAAATGAGCAGTTCTTC | CATAIRGNEQFF | TRBV6-2/TRBV6-3 | many | . | TRBJ2-1
TGTGCCAGCAGTCCTTCGGGGACTAGCTCCTACGAGCAGTACTTC | CASSPSGTSSYEQYF | TRBV3-1 | few | TRBD2 | TRBJ2-7
TGTGCCAGCAGACAAGGGACAGGGTCAGGAAACACCATATATTTT | CASRQGTGSGNTIYF | TRBV7-2 | many | TRBD1 | TRBJ1-3
TGTGCCAGCAGCGCGGGACTAGCCGTAGATACGCAGTATTTT | CASSAGLAVDTQYF | TRBV5-6 | many | TRBD2 | TRBJ2-3
TGTGCCAGCAGTGAAGAGGGCTACAATGAGCAGTTCTTC | CASSEEGYNEQFF | TRBV2 | . | . | TRBJ2-1
TGTGCCAGCAGTGAGTGGGGGGGGTACAATGAGCAGTTCTTC | CASSEWGGYNEQFF | TRBV6-4 | few | TRBD2 | TRBJ2-1
TGTGCCAGCAGCCAAGTGGACCGGTACTCCTATAATTCACCCCTCCACTTT | CASSQVDRYSYNSPLHF | TRBV3-1 | . | . | TRBJ1-6
TGCGCCAGCAGCCAACGAGGAGGCACCCCAGCTTTCTTT | CASSQRGGTPAFF | TRBV4-3 | . | . | TRBJ1-1
TGCAGCGTTGAATCTTTGTGGGGGGTCGCAGACAGGGTAGGGAGTGGTGAGCAGTTCTTC | CSVESLWGVADRVGSGEQFF | TRBV29-1 | . | . | TRBJ2-1
TGTGCCAGCAGCCCTTTAGGGGGCTACAATGAGCAGTTCTTC | CASSPLGGYNEQFF | TRBV7-3 | many | . | TRBJ2-1
TGTGCCAGCAGCCTAATGTACAACACCGGGGAGCTGTTTTTT | CASSLMYNTGELFF | TRBV7-9 | many | . | TRBJ2-2
TGTGCCAGCAGCTTGAGCAGGTCGAACACTGAAGCTTTCTTT | CASSLSRSNTEAFF | TRBV11-3 | few | . | TRBJ1-1
TGCGCCAGCAGCTTGTCCGTTCGGGCGTCGGGGATTGCGTACGAGCAGTACTTC | CASSLSVRASGIAYEQYF | TRBV5-1 | many | . | TRBJ2-7
TGCAGTGCTAGACCCGGGACAGGGGGCGCCGGGACATACTATGGCTACACCTTC | CSARPGTGGAGTYYGYTF | TRBV20-1 | many | TRBD1 | TRBJ1-2
TGTGCCAGCAGCTTAAATGGTCGCGGGAGGGCTACAGATACGCAGTATTTT | CASSLNGRGRATDTQYF | TRBV11-3 | many | TRBD2 | TRBJ2-3
TGTGCCATCAGGAGGGACCAACGGACAGATACGCAGTATTTT | CAIRRDQRTDTQYF | TRBV10-3 | few | . | TRBJ2-3
TGCAGTGCCCGTGCGAGGGAGCAGTACTTC | CSARAREQYF | TRBV20-1 | . | . | TRBJ2-7